This TCR beta chain was captured in a study of shared clonotypes between healthy human individuals. Findings and caveats of the study: Genetic and exposure-history diversity was limited by the small donor number. In general, naive subsets displayed greater estimated richness than memory subsets did.

A remark on this clone: Its antigen is not known.

Researchers divided each subset's genomic DNA evenly across several immunoSEQ plates. Clones were sequenced by immunoSEQ multiplex PCR, and TCRdb holds only the in-frame ones, with some missing. The sample includes over a million clones, about 76% seen only once; the top ten take approximately 1.5%. This clonotype was sampled from a man younger than 35 in good health. Material: memory CD4+ T cells sorted from blood. Documented subset: CD45RA-negative fraction.

The CDR3 bases are TGCGCCAGCATCTCAGGGTCTGATGAGCAGTTCTTC. The encoded protein is CASISGSDEQFF. This chain uses TRBV5-1 with TRBJ2-1; weak D call: TRBD1 (5 bases). The CDR3 has 12 amino acids. CDR1 is SGHRS, CDR2 YFSETQ, per germline. Trimming took off 6 bases at V and 8 bases at J, with 12 bases between the two ends.